Here is one T cell receptor (beta chain) with its context. The data were obtained in a study of cytomegalovirus exposure and HLA in healthy donors. The PCR employed 60 Vbeta primers together with 13 Jbeta primers. Sequenced by immunoSEQ multiplex PCR; TCRdb stores in-frame clones only, minus some. The sample carries 50,000 to 70,000 clones, approximately 71% recorded once. In germline, CDR1 is SGHTA, CDR2 FQGTGA. CDR3 length equals 15 residues. Trimming took 6 bases from V and 4 from J; bases not matched to a gene: 8. The receptor was derived from a man aged 35 to 55 in good health and CMV-seropositive. V gene TRBV7-3 combines with J gene TRBJ2-2, with 7 nucleotides matching TRBD2. Source material: PBMCs. The CDR3 region is CASRGGGAATGELFF. CDR3 nucleotides: TGTGCCAGCAGGGGGGGAGGGGCAGCCACCGGGGAGCTGTTTTTT.